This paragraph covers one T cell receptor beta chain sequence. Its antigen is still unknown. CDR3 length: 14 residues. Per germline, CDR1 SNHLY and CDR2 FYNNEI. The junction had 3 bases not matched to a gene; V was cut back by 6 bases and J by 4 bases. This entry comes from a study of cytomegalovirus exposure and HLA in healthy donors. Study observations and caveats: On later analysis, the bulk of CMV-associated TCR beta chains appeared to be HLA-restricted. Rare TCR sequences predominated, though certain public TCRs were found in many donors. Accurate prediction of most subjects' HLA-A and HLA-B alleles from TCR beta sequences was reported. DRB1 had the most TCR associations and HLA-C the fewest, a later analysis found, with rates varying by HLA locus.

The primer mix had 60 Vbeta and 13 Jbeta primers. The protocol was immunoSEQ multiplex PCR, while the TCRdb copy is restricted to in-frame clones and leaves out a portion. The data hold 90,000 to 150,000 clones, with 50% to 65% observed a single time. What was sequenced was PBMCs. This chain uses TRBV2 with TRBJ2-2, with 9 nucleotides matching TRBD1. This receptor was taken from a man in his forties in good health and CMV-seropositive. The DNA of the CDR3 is TGTGCCAGCAGCGGACAGGGGAGCACCGGGGAGCTGTTTTTT. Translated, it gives CASSGQGSTGELFF.